The clone carrying this T cell receptor (beta chain) came up a few times. Antigen specificity is unknown. The data are from a study of human T cells and chemical hapten exposure. Study as a whole: Patients, mostly women, had alopecia areata, alopecia totalis or alopecia universalis. Findings of the study overall: DPC sensitization did not alter TCRs above 1 in 1000 frequency.

Documented time point: patch test 1, 2 weeks after DPC sensitization. Treatment indicated: therapeutic diphenylcyclopropenone sensitization with weekly scalp DPC. Library preparation tagged each individual cDNA molecule with a unique molecular identifier. In TCRdb, the RACE reads were re-called with MiXCR into one record per CDR3 protein. The sample lists around 150,000 distinct CDR3 sequences, approximately 15% occurring once. This CDR3 comprises 15 residues. Looked up from germline, CDR1 is SGHTA and CDR2 is FQGNSA. Trimming removed 4 bases from V and 6 bases from J; junction bases left unmatched: 3.

The rearrangement uses TRBV7-2 and TRBJ2-1; 13 positions agree with TRBD2. The input for sequencing was whole blood, taken in connection with sensitization to the hapten diphenylcyclopropenone (DPC). This clonotype was sampled from a woman aged 25 to 39 with alopecia areata. Some clones in this sample may be carry-over from other donors' samples. The DNA for the CDR3 is TGTGCCAGCAGCTGGGGACTAGCGGGGAGCAATGAGCAGTTCTTC. It yields the protein CASSWGLAGSNEQFF.